This T cell receptor beta chain was sequenced during a study of blood T cells in healthy people across ages. A J-beta primer mix and a sample-barcoded 5' primer were used in a second PCR of about 7 to 12 cycles. Every single cDNA molecule received a tag from a template-switch adaptor with 12 random nucleotides. Researchers report that each sample yielded at least 2.5 million CDR3-containing paired-end reads. A single record per CDR3 protein comes from TCRdb applying MiXCR to the 5' RACE reads. The table records about 730,000 distinct CDR3 sequences, roughly two fifths of them present only once. Study-level results: Naive T cell percentage by flow cytometry tracked strongly with beta diversity.

Details on this clonotype: Its antigen is currently unknown.

Donors were healthy Caucasian individuals from Russia aged roughly 6 to 90. Sequencing used blood. The receptor was isolated from a woman aged 55-69 years in good health.

The CDR3, as DNA: TGTGCCAGCAGCTACAGGGGGCTCGGCTATGGCTACACCTTC. This gives the protein CASSYRGLGYGYTF. The chain uses TRBV6-6 and TRBJ1-2, with TRBD1 identical over 9 bases. V gave up 6 bases and J gave up 4 bases; unmatched junction bases: 6. There are 14 residues in the CDR3. Germline V gene data show CDR1 as MNHNY and CDR2 as SVGAGI (reference sequence).